This record looks at one TCR beta chain sequence and its context. This clonotype was detected only a few times. There is no known antigen for this receptor. No qualities accompany the bases; no much larger clone lies one base away. The data derive from a study of response to subunit inactivated influenza vaccine (dated by TCRdb to the late 2010s). In the study overall: Deep quantitative profiling of the T cell receptor repertoire was used in the study to follow responses to a trivalent subunit inactivated influenza vaccine.

The CDR1 and CDR2 encoded by the germline V gene are SGHRS and YFSETQ. Clipping removes 0 bases from V and 4 bases from J, with 3 as the unmatched junction base count. The CDR3 has 16 amino acids, counting the end cysteine and phenylalanine. Only CDR3 DNA is held: 48 bases, read in frame from base 1. The method was RT-PCR. TCRdb shows the sequencer as Illumina HiSeq 2500. TCRdb itself trimmed the public reads at Q25 with fastp, ran MiXCR and retained productive beta chains. Entries that share a CDR3 protein sequence are merged under the most common genes and DNA. This sample gives 600,000 to 850,000 distinct CDR3 sequences in total; 12% to 15% of them show up just once. Together, the top ten hold 7.6% of the sample. Results and caveats for the whole study, not just this receptor: It was suggested by the authors that each seasonal influenza vaccination may recruit only a limited number of new T cells.

Material: PBMCs from blood, obtained 14 to 15 days before vaccination. This receptor was identified in a man aged 45-65 years who received an inactivated influenza vaccine. Donor details come from another sample of the same person, matched by shared clones. The V and J genes are TRBV5-1 and TRBJ2-1, with 11 junctional bases fitting TRBD2. The DNA reads TGCGCCAGCAGCTTGGATCCTAGCGGGGGGTACAATGAGCAGTTCTTC. This yields the protein CASSLDPSGGYNEQFF.